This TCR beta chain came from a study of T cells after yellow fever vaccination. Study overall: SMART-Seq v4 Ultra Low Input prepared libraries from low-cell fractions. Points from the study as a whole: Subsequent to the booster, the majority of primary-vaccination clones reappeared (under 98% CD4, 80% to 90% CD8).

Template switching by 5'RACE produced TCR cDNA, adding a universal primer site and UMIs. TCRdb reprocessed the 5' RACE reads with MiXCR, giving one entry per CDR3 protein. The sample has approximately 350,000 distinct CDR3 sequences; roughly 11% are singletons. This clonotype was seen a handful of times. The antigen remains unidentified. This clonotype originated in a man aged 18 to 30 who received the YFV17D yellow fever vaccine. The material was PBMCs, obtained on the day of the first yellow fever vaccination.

The CDR3 nucleotides are TGCGCCAGCAGCCCCTACCTTTACAATGAGCAGTTCTTC. Its translation: CASSPYLYNEQFF. The genes are TRBV4-1 and TRBJ2-1; D is unresolved. The CDR3 is made up of 13 amino acids. V lost 4 bases, J lost 4 bases, and 8 bases lay in between. Germline CDR1 reads MGHRA; CDR2 reads YSYEKL.